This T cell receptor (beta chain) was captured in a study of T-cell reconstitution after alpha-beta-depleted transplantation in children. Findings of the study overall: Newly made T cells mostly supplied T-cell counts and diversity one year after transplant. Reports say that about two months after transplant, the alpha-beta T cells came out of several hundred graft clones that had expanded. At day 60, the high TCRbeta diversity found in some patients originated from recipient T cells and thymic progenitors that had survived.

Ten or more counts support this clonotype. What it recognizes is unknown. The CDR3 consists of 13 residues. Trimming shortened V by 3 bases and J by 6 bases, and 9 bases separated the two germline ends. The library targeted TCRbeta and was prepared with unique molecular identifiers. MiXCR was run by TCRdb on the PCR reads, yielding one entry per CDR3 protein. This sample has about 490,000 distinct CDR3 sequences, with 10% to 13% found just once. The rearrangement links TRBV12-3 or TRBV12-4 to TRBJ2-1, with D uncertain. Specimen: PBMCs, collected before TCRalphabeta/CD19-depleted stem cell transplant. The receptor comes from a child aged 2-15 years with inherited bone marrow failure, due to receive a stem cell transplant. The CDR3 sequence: CASSFVAFNEQFF. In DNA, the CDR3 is TGTGCCAGCAGTTTCGTCGCTTTCAATGAGCAGTTCTTC.